These T cell receptor beta chains were read from a single sample in a study of T cell responses to AZD1222 COVID-19 vaccine. Assay used: immunoSEQ multiplex PCR; TCRdb lists only in-frame clones, some missing. This sample has 100,000 to 150,000 clones; around 90% occur once, and the top ten carry 0.9% to 1.4%. The sample here was peripheral blood, taken 28 days after the second AZD1222 dose. The receptors come from an adult who received the AZD1222 COVID-19 vaccine. The CDR3 runs from the conserved cysteine through the conserved F or W. The order of the fields is V gene, D gene, J gene, clone size, CDR3 DNA, CDR3 protein. A D gene is named only where the DNA matches it firmly. Clone size appears in some rows only: once, few, many, or a class for an expanded clone.

>TRBV4-2|-|TRBJ2-7|-
TGTGCCAGCAGCCCAGGCGGCGGCTCCTACGAGCAGTACTTC
CASSPGGGSYEQYF
>TRBV12-3/TRBV12-4|-|TRBJ1-3|-
TGTGCCAGCAGTTTTAAGCAGAACACCATATATTTT
CASSFKQNTIYF
>TRBV4-3|TRBD2|TRBJ2-2|-
TGCGCCAGCAGCCAATTTAGCGGGGGGGGCACCGGGGAGCTGTTTTTT
CASSQFSGGGTGELFF
>TRBV7-3|-|TRBJ1-1|once
TGTGCCAGCAGCTCCAGGGGTGGCACTGAAGCTTTCTTT
CASSSRGGTEAFF
>TRBV3-1/TRBV3-2|TRBD1|TRBJ1-2|-
TGTGCCAGCAGCCAAGCAGGGGGCTATGGCTACACCTTC
CASSQAGGYGYTF
>TRBV11-2|-|TRBJ2-1|-
TGTGCCAGCAGCTTAGACGTACGAGCTAGTGAGCAGTTCTTC
CASSLDVRASEQFF
>TRBV19|-|TRBJ1-2|-
TGTGCCAGTAGTACCCACGGCCTCGGCTACACCTTC
CASSTHGLGYTF
>TRBV20-1|-|TRBJ1-1|-
TGCAGTGCCAGGAGACAAGTTGAAGCTTTCTTT
CSARRQVEAFF
>TRBV5-1|TRBD1|TRBJ1-6|few
TGCGCCAGCAGCTCTACAGGGGGCGCGAAGTCACCCCTCCACTTT
CASSSTGGAKSPLHF
>TRBV5-6|TRBD1|TRBJ2-1|-
TGTGCCAGCAGCCCAAGGACAGGGGGCCTGAGCTCCTACAATGAGCAGTTCTTC
CASSPRTGGLSSYNEQFF
>TRBV9|-|TRBJ1-3|-
TGTGCCAGCAGCGTAGATCATTACTCTGGAAACACCATATATTTT
CASSVDHYSGNTIYF
>TRBV30|-|TRBJ2-7|-
TGTGCCTGGAGTGTAGGGGCCCTCTACGAGCAGTACTTC
CAWSVGALYEQYF
>TRBV4-2|-|TRBJ2-5|-
TGTGCCAGCAGCCAAGGCGACGGAGGGAAAGAGACCCAGTACTTC
CASSQGDGGKETQYF
>TRBV19|TRBD2|TRBJ2-2|-
TGTGCCAGTAGTATAGGACTCGCTCGCGGGAGGGACACCGGGGAGCTGTTTTTT
CASSIGLARGRDTGELFF
>TRBV18|-|TRBJ2-2|once
TGTGCCAGCTCACAGACAGCCGGGGAGCTGTTTTTT
CASSQTAGELFF
>TRBV19|-|TRBJ2-1|-
TGTGCCAGTAGTATAGGATCCGGAGTAAGAGCCTACAATGAGCAGTTCTTC
CASSIGSGVRAYNEQFF
>TRBV18|-|TRBJ1-5|-
TGTGCCAGCTCACCGACAGACAGAGATCAGCCCCAGCATTTT
CASSPTDRDQPQHF
>TRBV27|TRBD2|TRBJ2-4|-
TGTGCCAGCAGTTGGGGTTTAGCGGGGGCCAAAAACATTCAGTACTTC
CASSWGLAGAKNIQYF
>TRBV11-3|-|TRBJ2-7|-
TGTGCCAGCAGCTTAGGCGGGCACTCCTACGAGCAGTACTTC
CASSLGGHSYEQYF
>TRBV7-9|TRBD1|TRBJ2-4|-
TGTGCCAGCAGCTCCGGACAGGGGGACATTCAGTACTTC
CASSSGQGDIQYF
>TRBV27|TRBD1|TRBJ1-1|-
TGTGCCAGCCTTGGGAAGGGGGCGAGGAACACTGAAGCTTTCTTT
CASLGKGARNTEAFF
>TRBV28|-|TRBJ1-1|-
TGTGCCAGCAGTAAACAGGACCCGGTAACTGAAGCTTTCTTT
CASSKQDPVTEAFF
>TRBV27|TRBD2|TRBJ2-3|few
TGTGCCAGCAGTTTGGAAGGGCTAGCGGGCACAGATACGCAGTATTTT
CASSLEGLAGTDTQYF
>TRBV7-3|TRBD2|TRBJ2-2|-
TGTGCCAGCAGCTTAACCCCAACTAGCGTCACCGGGGAGCTGTTTTTT
CASSLTPTSVTGELFF
>TRBV29-1|-|TRBJ1-1|-
TGCAGCGTTGGGTTTCGAAAGAACACTGAAGCTTTCTTT
CSVGFRKNTEAFF
>TRBV18|-|TRBJ2-1|-
TGTGCCACTCTACAAGGCGTTAACAATGAGCAGTTCTTC
CATLQGVNNEQFF
>TRBV28|TRBD2|TRBJ2-1|once
TGTGCCAGCAGTTTCCGACTAGCGGGAGGGCCCCCCTACAATGAGCAGTTCTTC
CASSFRLAGGPPYNEQFF
>TRBV19|TRBD1|TRBJ1-5|-
TGTGCCAGTAGTCTACAGGGGGCGCGTGCCTATCAGCCCCAGCATTTT
CASSLQGARAYQPQHF
>TRBV30|-|TRBJ1-1|-
TGTGCCTGGAGTAGGGGTTTACAGGACACTGAAGCTTTCTTT
CAWSRGLQDTEAFF
>TRBV30|TRBD1|TRBJ1-2|-
TGTGCCTGGAGTAAACGGGGGCAGGGGGACTATGGCTACACCTTC
CAWSKRGQGDYGYTF
>TRBV6-2/TRBV6-3|-|TRBJ1-1|-
TGTGCCAGCAGTGCCGGGATGTCCCTCGAGTCTTTCTTT
CASSAGMSLESFF
>TRBV12-5|-|TRBJ1-2|-
TGTGCTAGTGGTTTGGTACCGGGGACCTATGGCTACACCTTC
CASGLVPGTYGYTF